This T cell receptor beta chain was sequenced during a study of cytomegalovirus exposure and HLA in healthy donors. Study-level background: A later analysis reported the 100 to 150 validation repertoires used the same platform as the roughly 670 first-cohort repertoires. Points from the study as a whole: The tendency of first-cohort TCR clusters to co-occur in the 130 or so validation repertoires was identified by a subsequent analysis.

A note on this clone: The target antigen is unknown.

V was cut by 1 base and J by 0 bases, with 11 bases left in between. The CDR3 covers 16 residues. Germline-derived CDR1 and CDR2 are SNHLY and FYNNEI. TCRdb's table, derived via immunoSEQ multiplex PCR, lists solely in-frame clones and lacks some. This sample has around 250,000 clones, with around 90% found just once. The chain is built from TRBV2 and TRBJ2-3; no clear D. The clonotype comes from a young woman in good health and CMV-seronegative. Material for sequencing was PBMCs. CDR3 in DNA: TGTGCCAGCAGTGAAGGGCGGCTTATTAGCACAGATACGCAGTATTTT. As protein: CASSEGRLISTDTQYF. The full variable domain, its missing parts supplied by reference TRBV2 and TRBJ2-3, is EPEVTQTPSHQVTQMGQEVILRCVPISNHLYFYWYRQILGQKVEFLVSFYNNEISEKSEIFDDQFSVERPDGSNFTLKIRSTKLEDSAMYFCASSEGRLISTDTQYFGPGTRLTVL.